A selection of T cell receptor beta chains follows, all from one sample in a study of CD8+CD57+ T cells in acquired aplastic anemia. One entry per CDR3 protein, called by TCRdb with MiXCR from the reads. The sample yields about 260,000 distinct CDR3 sequences, less than 85% seen once. Material: sorted CD4+, CD8+, or CD8+CD57+ T cells (not recorded which) from PBMCs. The receptors were gathered from a human donor with aplastic anemia. The CDR3 runs from the conserved cysteine through the conserved F or W. A D gene is named only where the DNA matches it firmly. Rows give clone size only sometimes, using once, few, many, or a class for an expanded clone.

v_call	j_call	d_call	clone_size	cdr3_aa	cdr3_nt
TRBV19	TRBJ2-1	TRBD2	many	CASSITGGSSYNEQFF	TGTGCCAGTAGTATAACGGGAGGGAGCTCCTACAATGAGCAGTTCTTC
TRBV2	TRBJ2-1	.	.	CASGDGGTDAQDFRLF	TGTGCCAGCGGGGACGGGGGCACAGATGCGCAGGATTTTCGCCTCTTC
TRBV2	TRBJ2-6	.	once	CASSEAYSNQPQHLTF	TGTGCCAGCAGTGAAGCGTATAGCAATCAGCCCCAGCACCTGACTTTC
TRBV7-8	TRBJ1-2	.	.	CASSLAGGGLVYGYTF	TGTGCCAGCAGCTTGGCGGGGGGCGGGCTCGTGTATGGCTACACCTTC
TRBV2	TRBJ2-5	.	once	CASSPTSFHNAQYF	TGTGCCAGCAGTCCGACGTCGTTCCACAATGCGCAGTACTTC
TRBV5-5	TRBJ2-1	TRBD2	.	CASSLVRGGGSDEQFF	TGCGCCAGCAGCTTGGTCCGAGGCGGGGGGAGCGATGAGCAGTTCTTC
TRBV29-1	TRBJ2-3	.	.	CSVRFETTDTQYF	TGCAGCGTTCGGTTCGAGACCACAGATACGCAGTATTTT
TRBV2	TRBJ2-3	.	.	CACASRCTDTQYF	TGTGCCTGTGCGAGCAGGTGCACAGATACGCAGTATTTT
TRBV9	TRBJ1-1	.	.	CASSVLGDKANDAFF	TGTGCCAGCAGCGTCTTAGGGGACAAAGCTAACGATGCTTTCTTT
TRBV9	TRBJ1-5	.	large	CASSDAYSNQPQHF	TGTGCCAGCAGTGATGCTTATAGCAATCAGCCCCAGCATTTT
TRBV7-9	TRBJ2-5	.	.	CASSFGSGQGTQYF	TGTGCCAGCAGCTTTGGAAGCGGGCAAGGGACCCAGTACTTC
TRBV5-6	TRBJ2-5	TRBD1	.	CASSLAGGYVQETQYF	TGTGCCAGCAGCTTGGCAGGGGGCTATGTCCAAGAGACCCAGTACTTC
TRBV9	TRBJ1-1	TRBD1	.	CAPVLARTGVHGSFF	TGTGCCCCCGTCTTAGCTCGGACAGGAGTACATGGCTCTTTCTTT
TRBV9	TRBJ2-1	.	once	CASSIDLDFPYNEQFF	TGTGCCAGCAGTATAGATCTGGACTTCCCATACAATGAGCAGTTCTTC
TRBV2	TRBJ2-4	.	.	CASSEGQDKNIQYF	TGTGCCAGCAGTGAAGGACAAGACAAAAACATTCAGTACTTC
TRBV10-3	TRBJ1-2	.	.	CASSYHRSDGYTF	TGTGCCAGCAGTTACCACAGGAGTGATGGCTACACCTTC
TRBV5-4	TRBJ2-4	.	.	CASSLFGHIQYF	TGTGCCAGCAGCTTGTTTGGCCACATTCAGTACTTC
TRBV5-1	TRBJ1-2	.	.	CASSHGLAYDYTF	TGCGCCAGCAGCCACGGCCTAGCCTACGACTACACCTTC
TRBV7-3	TRBJ2-3	.	.	CASGNEANAIEHF	TGTGCCAGCGGAAACGAGGCCAACGCCATTGAACACTTT
TRBV15	TRBJ2-3	.	.	CASSQALAGGLYF	TGTGCCAGCAGCCAGGCACTAGCAGGCGGTCTGTACTTC
TRBV7-2	TRBJ1-1	.	once	CASSQDLTEQHYVFF	TGTGCCAGCAGCCAAGATCTCACGGAGCAGCATTACGTTTTCTTT
TRBV7-3	TRBJ2-5	TRBD1	.	CASSRGGEQVTQCF	TGTGCCAGCAGCAGAGGGGGCGAGCAAGTGACCCAGTGCTTC
TRBV4-1	TRBJ2-7	TRBD2	.	CASSLKAGGEQYF	TGCGCCAGCAGCCTCAAAGCGGGGGGCGAGCAGTACTTC
TRBV5-5	TRBJ2-5	.	many	CASSLDREQETQYF	TGTGCCAGCAGCTTGGACAGGGAGCAAGAGACCCAGTACTTC
TRBV7-2	TRBJ1-1	.	.	CASSLEGGGDTESFF	TGTGCCAGCAGCTTAGAGGGGGGTGGCGATACTGAATCTTTCTTT
TRBV11-3	TRBJ2-1	.	.	CASSIGLTAYNEQFF	TGTGCCAGCAGCATAGGTCTCACAGCCTACAATGAGCAGTTCTTC
TRBV12-5	TRBJ2-7	.	.	CRWCPSTYEQYF	TGCCGATGGTGCCCAAGCACCTACGAGCAGTACTTC
TRBV2	TRBJ2-7	TRBD1	few	CASSEQGQSYEQYF	TGTGCCAGCAGCGAACAGGGACAGTCCTACGAGCAGTACTTC
TRBV19	TRBJ2-7	.	.	CASSIGMVGREQYF	TGTGCCAGTAGTATTGGTATGGTGGGGCGAGAGCAGTACTTC
TRBV25-1	TRBJ1-2	.	.	CASSESGGNYGYTF	TGTGCCAGCAGTGAATCGGGGGGGAACTATGGCTACACCTTC
TRBV9	TRBJ2-1	.	.	CASSQGRNEQFF	TGTGCCAGCAGCCAAGGCAGGAATGAGCAGTTCTTC
TRBV19	TRBJ2-4	.	.	CASRLTALANNVQYF	TGTGCCAGTAGACTGACGGCTCTAGCCAACAACGTTCAGTACTTC
TRBV7-4	TRBJ2-2	.	.	CASSELWTDNSGGLFF	TGTGCCAGCAGCGAGTTGTGGACAGATAACTCCGGGGGGCTGTTTTTT
TRBV9	TRBJ2-5	.	.	CASSGLGGDPGAQYF	TGTGCCAGCAGCGGATTAGGGGGGGACCCCGGGGCCCAGTACTTC
TRBV12-3/TRBV12-4	TRBJ2-1	.	.	CASSLGWFHLQFF	TGTGCCAGCAGTTTAGGGTGGTTCCATCTCCAGTTCTTC
TRBV5-4	TRBJ1-6	.	few	CASSFTTDNSPLHF	TGTGCCAGCAGCTTTACTACCGATAATTCACCCCTCCACTTT
TRBV12-3/TRBV12-4	TRBJ2-3	.	.	CASRQALRTGDTQYF	TGTGCCAGCAGACAAGCACTTCGTACGGGGGATACGCAGTATTTT
TRBV15	TRBJ1-4	.	few	CATSRDGLGANEKLFF	TGTGCCACCAGCAGGGACGGACTCGGGGCTAATGAAAAACTGTTTTTT
TRBV7-4	TRBJ1-5	.	.	CASSLEGSFDPPQHF	TGTGCCAGCAGCTTAGAGGGGTCTTTCGATCCGCCCCAGCATTTT
TRBV15	TRBJ1-6	.	.	CASSLGGEQGSPLHF	TGTGCCAGCAGCTTGGGCGGCGAGCAGGGATCCCCCCTCCACTTT
TRBV6-1	TRBJ2-1	.	.	CASKESTGQRWDEQFF	TGTGCCAGCAAGGAGTCGACAGGACAGAGATGGGATGAGCAGTTCTTC
TRBV19	TRBJ1-2	TRBD1	.	CASSGTGGSAYEQSF	TGTGCCAGCAGCGGGACAGGGGGTTCCGCCTATGAACAGTCCTTC
TRBV2	TRBJ2-7	TRBD2	.	CASSGGGPHGEQYF	TGTGCCAGCAGCGGGGGGGGGCCCCATGGGGAGCAGTACTTC
TRBV7-2	TRBJ2-3	.	.	CASGVGGRAAPQF	TGTGCCAGCGGCGTCGGGGGCAGAGCCGCGCCGCAGTTT
TRBV2	TRBJ2-7	TRBD2	medium-sized	CASSDIPGRAYEQYF	TGTGCCAGCAGTGATATCCCAGGGAGGGCCTACGAGCAGTACTTC
TRBV7-9	TRBJ2-3	.	.	CASTLADEPFSRPF	TGTGCCAGCACCTTGGCGGATGAGCCGTTCTCCCGGCCATTT